The 11 T cell receptor beta chains given below trace back to one sample, sequenced in a study of tumor-infiltrating lymphocytes in glioblastoma multiforme (dated by TCRdb to the late 2010s). These reads were obtained on an Illumina HiSeq 2500. TCRB libraries were built from RNA via three nested multiplex PCR rounds using a modified ARM-PCR protocol with multiple V-beta primers and a C-beta primer. TCRdb itself trimmed the public reads at Q25 with fastp, ran MiXCR and retained productive beta chains. Rows matching on CDR3 protein sequence are summarized as one entry with the most common DNA and genes. The sample table holds about 15,000 distinct CDR3 sequences, of which roughly 73% were seen once. Clones ranked in the top ten supply over 35% of the sample. The sequenced sample consisted of brain tumor tissue. The origin of the receptors is a male donor with glioblastoma.

In regard to this clonotype: An end of the junction differs from the germline gene, which may be a read error. The rearrangement uses TRBV7-9 and TRBJ1-1; D is perhaps TRBD1 (6 bases). Looked up from germline, CDR1 is SEHNR and CDR2 is FQNEAQ (reference sequence). This CDR3 region has 13 residues. Here the CDR3 reads CASSFAGDTEALF. The CDR3 nucleotides read TGTGCCAGCAGCTTCGCGGGGGACACTGAAGCTCTCTTT.

The CDR3 coding sequence is TGCAGTGGGTCTACCGAAGATACGCAGTATTTT. This translates into CSGSTEDTQYF. This chain uses TRBV20-1 with TRBJ2-3; D is ambiguous. Germline V gives CDR1 DFQATT, CDR2 SNEGSKA (reference sequence). The germline V and J ends were trimmed by 7 bases and 5 bases, with 10 bases remaining between them. The CDR3 is 11 residues long.

The CDR3 spells CTIEPAGANVLTF. CDR3 DNA: TGTACCATAGAACCGGCTGGGGCCAACGTCCTGACTTTC. J is TRBJ2-6 and V is TRBV28; D is unresolved. Germline V gene sequence: CDR1 MDHEN, CDR2 SYDVKM. This CDR3 has 13 amino acids.

This clonotype appeared a single time. Mismatch with germline at one junction end may stem from a read error. This chain uses TRBV11-2 with TRBJ2-2; TRBD2 matches 7 bases. Germline V gene sequence: CDR1 SGHAT, CDR2 FQNNGV. This CDR3 is 16 amino acids long. CDR3 DNA: TGTGTCAGCATGGGGATGGGTGCGGGAGCCCCCGGGGAGCTGTTTTTT. Translated: CVSMGMGAGAPGELFF.

The CDR3 DNA follows: TGCGCCAGCAGCCAAGGGACTGGAAGGAGCTCCTACAATGAGCAGTTCTTC. It yields the protein CASSQGTGRSSYNEQFF. The V and J genes are TRBV4-1 and TRBJ2-1; possibly TRBD2 for D (5 bases). Trimming left V 1 base short and J 0 bases short, with 13 bases between. The CDR3 has 17 residues. CDR1 is MGHRA, CDR2 YSYEKL, per germline.

The chain joins TRBV11-1 to TRBJ1-1, with D perhaps matching TRBD1 (5 bases). The V end lost 2 bases, the J end lost 11 bases, and 18 bases lay between the germline ends. The CDR3 has 14 residues. The germline CDR1 and CDR2 sequences are SGHAT and FQDESV (reference sequence). The DNA for the CDR3 is TGTGCCAGCAGCTTAAGGGAGTGGGACGGCGAGGCTTTCTTT. Its translation is CASSLREWDGEAFF.

The V and J genes are TRBV29-1 and TRBJ2-5; 13 positions match TRBD2. The CDR3 contains 17 residues. V shed 6 bases, J shed 2 bases, and the junction held 12 bases outside the gene matches. The germline V gene has CDR1 SQVTM and CDR2 ANQGSEA. The CDR3 here is CSVRTSGRPRGQETQYF. CDR3 sequence (DNA): TGCAGCGTGAGGACTAGCGGGAGACCCAGGGGGCAAGAGACCCAGTACTTC.

This chain uses TRBV20-1 with TRBJ2-7; D may be TRBD1 or TRBD2 (6 bases each). CDR1 and CDR2 from the germline V gene are DFQATT and SNEGSKA (reference sequence). V shed 3 bases and J shed 0 bases, with 15 bases lying between them. CDR3 length: 15 residues. The CDR3 reads CSASPGASSSYEQYV. DNA of the CDR3: TGCAGTGCTAGTCCGGGGGCCTCGTCCTCCTACGAGCAGTACGTC.

Turning to this clonotype: A read error may account for a junction end that differs from germline. V gene TRBV20-1 combines with J gene TRBJ1-1; TRBD1 might be the D (5 bases). In germline, CDR1 is DFQATT, CDR2 SNEGSKA (reference sequence). The length of the CDR3 is 15 residues. The CDR3 reads CSARDGAGLGSEAFF. CDR3 sequence (DNA): TGCAGTGCTAGAGATGGGGCGGGACTTGGATCTGAAGCCTTCTTT.

The table lists this clonotype with a count of one. The chain recombines TRBV11-2 with TRBJ2-5; D unresolved. Trimming removed 1 base from V and 2 bases from J, with 11 bases in between. The germline V gene encodes CDR1 SGHAT and CDR2 FQNNGV. This CDR3 contains 15 residues. The CDR3 sequence: CASSLVVGLQETQYF. The CDR3 nucleotides are TGTGCCAGCAGCTTAGTAGTGGGCTTGCAAGAGACCCAGTACTTC. Using reference TRBV11-2 and TRBJ2-5 for the parts outside the CDR3, the full variable domain is EAGVAQSPRYKIIEKRQSVAFWCNPISGHATLYWYQQILGQGPKLLIQFQNNGVVDDSQLPKDRFSAERLKGVDSTLKIQPAKLEDSAVYLCASSLVVGLQETQYFGPGTRLLVL.

V usage is TRBV5-6 and J usage is TRBJ2-7, with 11 nucleotides matching TRBD2. The V gene's germline CDR1 is SGHDT and CDR2 YYEEEE. With V trimmed by 1 base and J by 2 bases, 2 bases remained unmatched. The CDR3 runs 15 residues. The CDR3, as DNA: TGTGCCAGCAGCTTGCCGACTAGCGGGACCTACGAGCAGTACTTC. This encodes CASSLPTSGTYEQYF. The variable domain in full, with the rest retrieved from reference TRBV5-6 and TRBJ2-7, is DAGVTQSPTHLIKTRGQQVTLRCSPKSGHDTVSWYQQALGQGPQFIFQYYEEEERQRGNFPDRFSGHQFPNYSSELNVNALLLGDSALYLCASSLPTSGTYEQYFGPGTRLTVT.